A selection of T cell receptor beta chains follows, all from one sample in a study of cytomegalovirus exposure and HLA in healthy donors. Assay used: immunoSEQ multiplex PCR; TCRdb lists only in-frame clones, some missing. This sample has about 100,000 clones, with roughly 82% found just once. Sequenced material: PBMCs. The origin of the receptors is a woman aged 18-35 years in good health and CMV-seronegative. CDR3s include the opening cysteine and the closing phenylalanine or tryptophan. A D gene is named only where the DNA matches it firmly. Rows give clone size only sometimes, using once, few, many, or a class for an expanded clone.

>TRBJ1-6|TRBV27|16|TRBD1|few
CAPSGTAQGYNSPLHF
TGTGCCCCCTCGGGGACAGCCCAGGGCTATAATTCACCCCTCCACTTT
>TRBJ2-7|TRBV6-5|15|TRBD2|.
CATTYAASGGYEQYF
TGTGCCACCACTTACGCCGCTAGCGGAGGTTACGAGCAGTACTTC
>TRBJ2-5|TRBV2|12|.|.
CASSMGGETQYF
TGTGCCAGCAGCATGGGGGGAGAGACCCAGTACTTC
>TRBJ1-3|TRBV4-3|18|TRBD1|.
CASSQTPDRDPSGNTIYF
TGCGCCAGCAGCCAAACCCCGGACAGGGACCCCTCTGGAAACACCATATATTTT
>TRBJ2-1|TRBV7-2|13|.|.
CASRYTAGNEQFF
TGTGCCAGCCGCTACACGGCGGGCAATGAGCAGTTCTTC
>TRBJ1-2|TRBV27|15|TRBD1|.
CASSLGTGYIGGYTF
TGTGCCAGCAGTTTAGGGACAGGGTATATAGGTGGCTACACCTTC
>TRBJ2-7|TRBV29-1|13|.|.
CSVEDPPQGEQYF
TGCAGCGTTGAAGATCCCCCCCAGGGCGAGCAGTACTTC
>TRBJ1-4|TRBV4-1|13|.|few
CASSQVAEEKLFF
TGCGCCAGCAGCCAAGTAGCTGAGGAAAAACTGTTTTTT
>TRBJ1-2|TRBV15|14|.|.
CATSRGRASYGYTF
TGTGCCACCAGCAGAGGGAGGGCGAGCTATGGCTACACCTTC
>TRBJ2-7|TRBV9|15|TRBD1|.
CASSPRDRAAYEQYF
TGTGCCAGCAGCCCACGGGACAGGGCTGCCTACGAGCAGTACTTC
>TRBJ1-1|TRBV15|14|TRBD1|.
CATSSRTGGAEAFF
TGTGCCACCAGCAGTCGTACAGGGGGAGCTGAAGCTTTCTTT
>TRBJ2-2|TRBV5-4|15|.|few
CASSLLQGTTGELFF
TGTGCCAGCAGCTTGTTACAGGGCACCACCGGGGAGCTGTTTTTT
>TRBJ2-1|TRBV6-4|17|TRBD2|medium-sized
CASSDGSSGSSYNEQFF
TGTGCCAGCAGTGACGGTTCTAGCGGGAGCTCCTACAATGAGCAGTTCTTC
>TRBJ1-2|TRBV27|14|.|.
CASHSMLRFYGYTF
TGTGCCAGCCATTCGATGCTCAGGTTCTATGGCTACACCTTC
>TRBJ2-3|TRBV27|18|TRBD2|.
CASSQIHGLAGGADTQYF
TGTGCCAGCAGCCAAATACATGGACTAGCGGGAGGCGCAGATACGCAGTATTTT
>TRBJ1-5|TRBV28|14|TRBD1|.
CASSFRTGEGPQHF
TGTGCCAGCAGTTTCCGGACAGGGGAGGGCCCACAGCATTTT
>TRBJ1-5|TRBV23-1|17|.|.
CASSQSRAGYSNQPQHF
TGCGCCAGCAGTCAATCGAGGGCGGGTTATAGCAATCAGCCCCAGCATTTT
>TRBJ2-7|TRBV7-9|15|.|.
CASSPGDISLYEQYF
TGTGCCAGCAGCCCAGGGGACATCTCCCTCTACGAGCAGTACTTC
>TRBJ2-1|TRBV6-5|14|TRBD2|.
CASSYGLAGNEQFF
TGTGCCAGCAGTTACGGCCTAGCGGGAAATGAGCAGTTCTTC
>TRBJ1-1|TRBV6-6|15|.|.
CASSGLGQLNTEAFF
TGTGCCAGCAGTGGACTGGGACAACTGAACACTGAAGCTTTCTTT
>TRBJ2-1|TRBV4-3|15|.|few
CASSQGRVPYNEQFF
TGCGCCAGCAGCCAAGGGCGGGTCCCCTACAATGAGCAGTTCTTC
>TRBJ2-1|TRBV2|14|TRBD2|.
CASKASGDYNEQFF
TGTGCCAGCAAGGCTAGCGGAGACTACAATGAGCAGTTCTTC
>TRBJ2-5|TRBV9|15|TRBD2|.
CASSPSSGGAETQYF
TGTGCCAGCAGCCCCTCTAGCGGGGGGGCCGAGACCCAGTACTTC
>TRBJ2-7|TRBV4-3|15|TRBD2|.
CASSQESSGSYEQYF
TGCGCCAGCAGCCAAGAATCTAGCGGCTCCTACGAGCAGTACTTC
>TRBJ2-1|TRBV7-2|14|.|.
CASSSLGDRNEQFF
TGTGCCAGCAGCTCCCTAGGGGATAGGAATGAGCAGTTCTTC
>TRBJ1-2|TRBV28|12|.|.
CASSFGGSGYTF
TGTGCCAGCAGTTTTGGAGGGAGTGGCTACACCTTC
>TRBJ2-1|TRBV30|15|TRBD1|.
CAWRRQGMAYNEQFF
TGTGCCTGGAGACGACAGGGGATGGCCTACAATGAGCAGTTCTTC
>TRBJ2-5|TRBV28|15|.|.
CASRPRAGLGETQYF
TGTGCCAGCAGACCCCGGGCGGGCTTGGGAGAGACCCAGTACTTC
>TRBJ2-7|TRBV5-1|14|TRBD1|.
CASNQPGQAYEQYF
TGCGCCAGCAACCAGCCGGGACAGGCCTACGAGCAGTACTTC
>TRBJ1-3|TRBV7-8|16|TRBD1|.
CASSLKGQSGGNTIYF
TGTGCCAGCAGCTTAAAGGGACAGTCTGGAGGAAACACCATATATTTT
>TRBJ2-7|TRBV27|14|.|few
CASSLGADSYEQYF
TGTGCCAGCAGTTTAGGAGCGGACTCCTACGAGCAGTACTTC